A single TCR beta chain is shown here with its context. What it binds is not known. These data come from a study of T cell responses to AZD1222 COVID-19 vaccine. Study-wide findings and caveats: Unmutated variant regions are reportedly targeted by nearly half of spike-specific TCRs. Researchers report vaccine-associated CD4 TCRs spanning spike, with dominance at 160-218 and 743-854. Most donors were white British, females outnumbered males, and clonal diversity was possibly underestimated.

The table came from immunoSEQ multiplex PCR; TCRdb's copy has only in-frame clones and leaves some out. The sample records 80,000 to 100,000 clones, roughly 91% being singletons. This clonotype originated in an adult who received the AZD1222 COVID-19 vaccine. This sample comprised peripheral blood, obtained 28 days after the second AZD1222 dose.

This CDR3 is CSVEREQGNTEAFF. The DNA of the CDR3 is TGCAGCGTTGAAAGGGAACAGGGAAACACTGAAGCTTTCTTT. The genes are TRBV29-1 and TRBJ1-1, with D maybe TRBD1 (6 bases). The V gene's germline CDR1 is SQVTM and CDR2 ANQGSEA. CDR3 length: 14 amino acids. The V gene lost 2 bases and the J gene lost 2 bases, with 12 bases spanning the gap. Based on the CDR3 plus reference TRBV29-1 and TRBJ1-1, the full variable domain is SAVISQKPSRDICQRGTSLTIQCQVDSQVTMMFWYRQQPGQSLTLIATANQGSEATYESGFVIDKFPISRPNLTFSTLTVSNMSPEDSSIYLCSVEREQGNTEAFFGQGTRLTVV.